A single sample is the source of the 10 T cell receptor beta chains below, sequenced in a study of cytomegalovirus exposure and HLA in healthy donors. Clones were sequenced by immunoSEQ multiplex PCR, and TCRdb holds only the in-frame ones, with some missing. Of about 300,000 clones listed, 88% were seen once; the top ten hold 0.92%. The sequencing input was PBMCs. Receptors originate from a woman aged 18 to 35 in good health and CMV-seronegative.

The genes are TRBV2 and TRBJ2-3, with TRBD1 matching over 8 bases. CDR1 and CDR2 from the germline V gene are SNHLY and FYNNEI. The CDR3 covers 12 residues. V lost 6 bases and J lost 13; bases outside the gene matches: 9. The CDR3 region is CASSQQGGPKYF. In nucleotides, the CDR3 is TGTGCCAGCAGCCAACAGGGGGGCCCTAAGTATTTT. The whole variable domain, filled in from reference TRBV2 and TRBJ2-3, reads EPEVTQTPSHQVTQMGQEVILRCVPISNHLYFYWYRQILGQKVEFLVSFYNNEISEKSEIFDDQFSVERPDGSNFTLKIRSTKLEDSAMYFCASSQQGGPKYFGPGTRLTVL.

The J gene is TRBJ2-7, the V gene TRBV28; 8 nucleotides align to TRBD1. This CDR3 region has 14 residues. Losses at the gene ends were 7 bases for V and 5 bases for J; bases not matched to a gene: 10. Germline loops: CDR1 MDHEN, CDR2 SYDVKM. CDR3 coding DNA: TGTGCCAGCACCCAGGAGGGCAGGGGGCACGAGCAGTACTTC. Translation gives CASTQEGRGHEQYF.

The rearrangement uses TRBV7-3 and TRBJ2-3; maybe TRBD2 (6 bases). This CDR3 is built from 15 residues. V was cut by 4 bases and J by 2 bases, with 13 bases left in between. CDR1 is SGHTA and CDR2 is FQGTGA in the germline V gene. Here the CDR3 reads CASSSLATFTDTQYF. In nucleotides, the CDR3 is TGTGCCAGCAGCTCTCTAGCGACATTCACAGATACGCAGTATTTT.

This sequence joins TRBV19 and TRBJ2-2; TRBD1 is a possible D gene (6 bases). This CDR3 has 16 residues. Trimming stripped 5 bases from V and 0 bases from J, with 13 bases between. The germline gives CDR1 LNHDA, CDR2 SQIVND (reference sequence). CDR3 in DNA: TGTGCCAGTAGTCCCCAGGGGATCACGAACACCGGGGAGCTGTTTTTT. Translation: CASSPQGITNTGELFF.

In DNA, the CDR3 is TGTGCCAGCAGCTTACACGAGTCCTACGAGCAGTACTTC. Protein product: CASSLHESYEQYF. V usage is TRBV7-6 and J usage is TRBJ2-7, with no clear D. This CDR3 comprises 13 residues. Germline V gives CDR1 SGHVS, CDR2 FNYEAQ. V shed 2 bases and J shed 1 base, with 6 bases lying between them.

The chain's CDR3 is CASSHQAGGRETQYF. The CDR3 DNA sequence: TGTGCCAGCAGTCACCAAGCGGGAGGCAGGGAGACCCAGTACTTC. The chain employs TRBV6-5 and TRBJ2-5, with 9 positions matching TRBD2. The V segment lost 5 bases and the J segment 5 bases; nucleotides outside the gene matches: 9. The length of the CDR3 is 15 residues. Germline lookup yields CDR1 MNHEY and CDR2 SVGAGI.

The chain recombines TRBV5-1 with TRBJ2-7; 7 nucleotides line up with TRBD2. Germline V lookup: CDR1 SGHRS, CDR2 YFSETQ. The V and J ends lost 4 bases and 0 bases, in that order; junction bases with no gene match: 7. There are 15 residues in the CDR3. CDR3 amino acids: CASSPSGPASYEQYF. The DNA of the CDR3 is TGCGCCAGCAGCCCTAGCGGACCCGCCTCCTACGAGCAGTACTTC.

The gene calls are TRBV9 and TRBJ1-2; no clear D gene. This CDR3 is 11 amino acids long. Trimming stripped 7 bases from V and 8 bases from J, with 12 bases between. From germline, CDR1 is SGDLS and CDR2 YYNGEE. The CDR3 here is CASGRQKGYTF. CDR3 nucleotide sequence: TGTGCCAGCGGCCGTCAGAAGGGCTACACCTTC. The full variable domain, rest sourced from reference TRBV9 and TRBJ1-2, is DSGVTQTPKHLITATGQRVTLRCSPRSGDLSVYWYQQSLDQGLQFLIQYYNGEERAKGNILERFSAQQFPDLHSELNLSSLELGDSALYFCASGRQKGYTFGSGTRLTVV.

The chain combines TRBV11-3 with TRBJ2-7, with 7 bases fitting TRBD2. CDR1 and CDR2 from the germline V gene are SGHNT and YENEEA. This CDR3 comprises 13 residues. V trimming: 6 bases; J trimming: 6 bases; junction bases outside the gene matches: 8. This CDR3 reads CASSQGWTSEQYF. In DNA form, the CDR3 reads TGTGCCAGCAGTCAGGGTTGGACTAGCGAGCAGTACTTC.

The chain uses TRBV7-3 and TRBJ2-3; TRBD2 aligns across 13 bases. Germline V CDR1 and CDR2: SGHTA, FQGTGA. The trim removed 1 base at V and 2 bases at J, leaving 3 bases unmatched. The CDR3 spans 17 residues. This chain's CDR3 is CASSLMGLAGSTDTQYF. Here the CDR3 DNA reads TGTGCCAGCAGCTTAATGGGACTAGCGGGATCCACAGATACGCAGTATTTT.